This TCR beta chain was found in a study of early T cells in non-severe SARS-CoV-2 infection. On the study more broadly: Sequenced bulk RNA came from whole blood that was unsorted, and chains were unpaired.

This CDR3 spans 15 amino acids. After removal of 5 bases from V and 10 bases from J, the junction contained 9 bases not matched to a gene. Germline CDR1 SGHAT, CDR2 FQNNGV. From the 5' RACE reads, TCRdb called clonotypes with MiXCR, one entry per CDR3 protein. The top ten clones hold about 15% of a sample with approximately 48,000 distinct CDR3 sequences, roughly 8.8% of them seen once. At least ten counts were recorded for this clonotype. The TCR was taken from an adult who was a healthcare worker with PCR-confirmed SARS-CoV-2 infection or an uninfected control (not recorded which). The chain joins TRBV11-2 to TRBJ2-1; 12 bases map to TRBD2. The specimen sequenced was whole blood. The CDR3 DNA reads TGTGCCAGCAGCCCCGTTACTAGCGGGAGGCCAGAGCAGTTCTTC. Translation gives CASSPVTSGRPEQFF.